This TCR beta chain stems from a study of response to subunit inactivated influenza vaccine. Findings and caveats of the study: Each seasonal flu vaccination may recruit only limited new T cells, authors suggested.

TCRdb re-called the RT-PCR reads through MiXCR, storing one row per CDR3 protein. The sample has 430,000 or so distinct CDR3 sequences; 9.5% to 13% are singletons. As to this clonotype: The antigen remains undetermined.

The V gene lost 1 base and the J gene lost 0 bases, with 13 bases spanning the gap. Germline assignment: CDR1 SGHVS and CDR2 FNYEAQ. The CDR3 has 17 residues. The chain is built from TRBV7-6 and TRBJ2-1; no definite D call. The source material was PBMCs from blood, sampled 40 to 50 days after vaccination. This receptor was taken from a man aged 50 to 60 who received an inactivated influenza vaccine. Written as DNA, the CDR3 is TGTGCCAGCAGCTTAGTAAGGGCCTTGAGCTCCTACAATGAGCAGTTCTTC. It translates to CASSLVRALSSYNEQFF.